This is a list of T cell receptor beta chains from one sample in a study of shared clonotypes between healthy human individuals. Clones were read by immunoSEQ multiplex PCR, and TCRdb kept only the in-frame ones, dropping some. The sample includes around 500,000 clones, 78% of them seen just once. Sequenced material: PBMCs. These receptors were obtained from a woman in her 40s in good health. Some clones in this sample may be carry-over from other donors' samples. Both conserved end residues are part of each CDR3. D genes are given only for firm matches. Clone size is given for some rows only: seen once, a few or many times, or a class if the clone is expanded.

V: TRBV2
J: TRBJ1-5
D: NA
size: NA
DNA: TGTGCCAGCAGTGAAGCGCTTCCGGGACTCCAGCATTTT
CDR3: CASSEALPGLQHF

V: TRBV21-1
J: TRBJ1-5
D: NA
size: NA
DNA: TGTGCCAGCAGAAAAGGGGGGGGGACTAATCAGCCCCAGCATTTT
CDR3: CASRKGGGTNQPQHF

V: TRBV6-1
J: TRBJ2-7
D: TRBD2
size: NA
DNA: TGTGCCGGCAGTGAAGCCGTGGCTAGCGGGCAAACCTACGAGCAGTACTTC
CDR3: CAGSEAVASGQTYEQYF

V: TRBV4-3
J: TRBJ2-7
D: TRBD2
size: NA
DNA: TGCGCCAGCAGCCAAGTCGCAGGTTCCCTAGCGGGAGGCTACGGGCAGTACTTC
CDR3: CASSQVAGSLAGGYGQYF

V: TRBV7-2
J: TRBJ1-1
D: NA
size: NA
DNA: TGTGCCAGCAGCTTACGAGGGAGGGACACTGAAGCTTTCTTT
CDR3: CASSLRGRDTEAFF

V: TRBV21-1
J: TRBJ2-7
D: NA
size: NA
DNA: TGTGCCAGCAGCAAAGGTCCCGGGGAAAGTAGGTACAAACTAGGTGACGAGCAGTACTTC
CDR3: CASSKGPGESRYKLGDEQYF

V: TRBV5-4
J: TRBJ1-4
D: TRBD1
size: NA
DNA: TGTGCCAGCAGCTTGGGGGGGACAGGGAATGAAAAACTGTTTTTT
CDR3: CASSLGGTGNEKLFF

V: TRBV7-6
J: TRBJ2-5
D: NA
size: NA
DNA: TGTGCCAGCAGCTTTGCGGCGGGGTCACAAGAGACCCAGTACTTC
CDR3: CASSFAAGSQETQYF

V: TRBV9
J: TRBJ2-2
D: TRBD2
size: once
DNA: TGTGCCAGCAGCTTCCTGACTAGCGGGAGTTCCGGGGAGCTGTTTTTT
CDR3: CASSFLTSGSSGELFF

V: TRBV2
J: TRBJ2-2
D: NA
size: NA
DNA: TGTGCCAGCAGTGAAAGGGGCCGGAACACCGGGGAGCTGTTTTTT
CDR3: CASSERGRNTGELFF

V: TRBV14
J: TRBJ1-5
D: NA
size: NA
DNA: TGTGCCAGCAGCCAAGACCGGAATCAGCCCCAGCATTTT
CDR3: CASSQDRNQPQHF

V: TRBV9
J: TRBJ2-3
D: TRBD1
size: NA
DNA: TGTGCCAGCAGCGTAGCCGGACAGGGTTTGAGCACAGATACGCAGTATTTT
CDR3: CASSVAGQGLSTDTQYF

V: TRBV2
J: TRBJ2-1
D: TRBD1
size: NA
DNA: TGTGCCAGCAGTGAAGCCGAGGGGGCGTGGAACAATGAGCAGTTCTTC
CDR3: CASSEAEGAWNNEQFF

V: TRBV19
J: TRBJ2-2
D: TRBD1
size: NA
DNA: TGTGCCAGTAGGCCGGGACAGGGGACCGGGGAGCTGTTTTTT
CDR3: CASRPGQGTGELFF

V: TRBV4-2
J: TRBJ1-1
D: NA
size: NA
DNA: TGTGCCAGCAGCCAAGATTTCGGGGTTCGGAACACTGAAGCTTTCTTT
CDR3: CASSQDFGVRNTEAFF

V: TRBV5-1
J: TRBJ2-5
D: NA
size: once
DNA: TGCGCCAGCAGCTTGGTTAACTTTCAAGAGACCCAGTACTTC
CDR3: CASSLVNFQETQYF

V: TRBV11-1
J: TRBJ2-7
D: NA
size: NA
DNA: TGTGCCAGCAGCTTAGAAGTAGGGCGCTACGAGCAGTACTTC
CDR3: CASSLEVGRYEQYF

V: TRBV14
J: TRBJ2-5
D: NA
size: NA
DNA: TGTGCCAGCAGCCGAACAGGGTTCCAAGAGACCCAGTACTTC
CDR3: CASSRTGFQETQYF

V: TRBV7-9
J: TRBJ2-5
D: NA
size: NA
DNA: TGTGCCAGCAGCTCCGGGGTGCAAGAGACCCAGTACTTC
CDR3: CASSSGVQETQYF

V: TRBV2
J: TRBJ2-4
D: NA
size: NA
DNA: TGTGCCAGCAGTGACATACCCCTAAACATTCAGTACTTC
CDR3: CASSDIPLNIQYF

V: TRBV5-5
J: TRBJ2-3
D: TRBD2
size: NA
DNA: TGTGCCAGCAGCCACACTCCGACTAGCGGGAGTCAGGGTACGCAGTATTTT
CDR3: CASSHTPTSGSQGTQYF

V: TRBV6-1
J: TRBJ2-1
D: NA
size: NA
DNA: TGTGCCAGCAGTGAATTGGCCGCTATAGTTTCTTCGTCGGTCTTC
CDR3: CASSELAAIVSSSVF

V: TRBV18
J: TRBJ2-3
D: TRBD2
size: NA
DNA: TGTGCCAGCTCACCACCGGGTAGCGGGGCCACAGATACGCAGTATTTT
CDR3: CASSPPGSGATDTQYF

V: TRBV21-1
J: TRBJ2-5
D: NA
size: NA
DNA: TGTGCCAGCCGGGACAGGTGTGTTGAGACCCAGTACTTC
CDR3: CASRDRCVETQYF

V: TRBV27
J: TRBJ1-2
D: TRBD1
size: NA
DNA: TGTGCCAGCAGATCAGGACAGGGGCCGGATGGGTTCTATGGCTACACCTTC
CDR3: CASRSGQGPDGFYGYTF

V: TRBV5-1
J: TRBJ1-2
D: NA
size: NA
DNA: TGCGCCAGCAGCTTGGGGTACTATGGCTACACCTTC
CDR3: CASSLGYYGYTF

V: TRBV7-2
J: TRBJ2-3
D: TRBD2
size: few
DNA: TGTGCCAGCAGCGCGGGACTAGCGGGCACAGATACGCAGTATTTT
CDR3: CASSAGLAGTDTQYF

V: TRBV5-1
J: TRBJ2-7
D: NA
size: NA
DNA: TGCGCCAGCAGCCCTACCGGGAGCTCCTACGAGCAGTACTTC
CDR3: CASSPTGSSYEQYF

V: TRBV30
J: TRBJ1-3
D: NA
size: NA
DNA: TGTGCCGCCTCAGGGGCCTCTGGAAACACCATATATTTT
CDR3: CAASGASGNTIYF

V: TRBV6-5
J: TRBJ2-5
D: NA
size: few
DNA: TGTGCCAGCAGTTGTGTAAAAGAGACCCAGTACTTC
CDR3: CASSCVKETQYF

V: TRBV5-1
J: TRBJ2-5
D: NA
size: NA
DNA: TGCGCCAGCAGCTTGCACAGTACCCAGACCCAGTACTTC
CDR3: CASSLHSTQTQYF